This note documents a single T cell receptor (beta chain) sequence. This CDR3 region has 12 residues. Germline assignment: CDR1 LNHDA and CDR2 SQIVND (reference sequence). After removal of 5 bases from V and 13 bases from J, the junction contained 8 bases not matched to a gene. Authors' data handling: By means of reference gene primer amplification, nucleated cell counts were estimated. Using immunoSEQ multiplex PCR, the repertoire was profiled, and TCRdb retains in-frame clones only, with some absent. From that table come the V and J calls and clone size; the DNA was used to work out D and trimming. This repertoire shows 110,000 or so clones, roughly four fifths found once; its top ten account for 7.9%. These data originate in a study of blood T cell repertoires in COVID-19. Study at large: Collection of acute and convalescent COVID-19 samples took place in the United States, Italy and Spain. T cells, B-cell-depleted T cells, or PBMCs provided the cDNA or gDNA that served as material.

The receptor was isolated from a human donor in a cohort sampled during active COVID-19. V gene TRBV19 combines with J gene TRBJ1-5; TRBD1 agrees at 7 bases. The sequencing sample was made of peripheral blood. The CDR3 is CASSLPGQAQHF. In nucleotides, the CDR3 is TGTGCCAGTAGTCTACCTGGACAGGCACAGCATTTT.